The 21 T cell receptor beta chains in this list originate from one sample, sequenced in a study of blood T cell repertoires in COVID-19. Profiled with immunoSEQ multiplex PCR; TCRdb holds only in-frame clones, not every one. The sample has about 310,000 clones; around 86% are singletons. The material sequenced was peripheral blood. The receptors shown here come from a man between 65 and 85 years old with acute or convalescent COVID-19.

V and J are TRBV6-5 and TRBJ2-7; a possible D gene is TRBD1 (6 bases). The V end lost 5 bases, the J end lost 6 bases, and 17 bases lay between the germline ends. Germline CDR1 reads MNHEY; CDR2 reads SVGAGI. There are 14 residues in the CDR3. The CDR3 spells CASSTGIVRREQYF. The CDR3 nucleotides are TGTGCCAGCAGTACAGGGATAGTGCGTCGCGAGCAGTACTTC.

This clone was recorded only once. The chain uses TRBV24-1 and TRBJ1-5; weak D call: TRBD1 (6 bases). CDR3 length equals 15 residues. V lost 10 bases and J lost 2, with 17 bases in between. From germline, CDR1 is KGHDR and CDR2 SFDVKD. The DNA of the CDR3 is TGTGCCACACCCCAGGGGAGATTAGGCAATCAGCCCCAGCATTTT. Translating it yields CATPQGRLGNQPQHF.

The CDR3 region has the DNA TGTGCCAGCAGCCAAGTTTCGGCTAGCGGGAGTGAGACCCAGTACTTC. This gives the protein CASSQVSASGSETQYF. The genes are TRBV4-2 and TRBJ2-5; 10 bases align to TRBD2. V dropped 1 base and J dropped 5; count of bases not matched to a gene: 7. There are 16 residues in the CDR3. CDR1 is LGHNA, CDR2 YNFKEQ, per germline.

This clone was seen a few times. The chain links TRBV5-6 to TRBJ2-3; perhaps TRBD2 as D (6 bases). The CDR3 spans 13 residues. The V end lost 3 bases, the J end lost 4 bases, and 9 bases lay between the germline ends. Germline-derived CDR1 and CDR2 are SGHDT and YYEEEE. In nucleotides, the CDR3 is TGTGCCAGCAGCTGGGGAGGCGCAGATACGCAGTATTTT. It specifies CASSWGGADTQYF.

The V gene is TRBV6-2 or TRBV6-3, the J gene TRBJ2-1; 7 nucleotides agree with TRBD2. The V and J ends lost 2 bases and 8 bases, in that order; junction bases with no gene match: 12. This CDR3 is 16 amino acids long. Germline assignment: CDR1 MNHEY and CDR2 SVGEGT. The CDR3 DNA reads TGTGCCAGCAGTTACGCATGGCGGGAGAGTTTGTATGAGCAGTTCTTC. Amino acid sequence: CASSYAWRESLYEQFF.

V is TRBV15 and J is TRBJ2-3; TRBD2 matches 7 bases. The CDR3 has 13 amino acids. In germline, CDR1 is LNHNV, CDR2 YYDKDF (reference sequence). CDR3 residues: CATGEGPTDTQYF. CDR3 DNA: TGTGCTACCGGGGAGGGCCCCACAGATACGCAGTATTTT.

The chain carries TRBV5-1 and TRBJ2-1, with a weak D call TRBD2 (5 bases). This CDR3 region has 16 residues. CDR1 and CDR2 from the germline V gene are SGHRS and YFSETQ. With 4 bases removed from V and 0 bases from J, the gap between germline ends came to 14 bases. CDR3 residues: CASSASGLSSYNEQFF. The CDR3 DNA reads TGCGCCAGCAGCGCCTCAGGACTGAGCTCCTACAATGAGCAGTTCTTC.

The chain's CDR3 is CASSLTGSGANVLTF. The CDR3 nucleotides read TGTGCCAGCAGTCTAACAGGATCTGGGGCCAACGTCCTGACTTTC. This sequence joins TRBV27 and TRBJ2-6; D is perhaps TRBD1 (5 bases). Germline assignment: CDR1 MNHEY and CDR2 SMNVEV (reference sequence). V gave up 5 bases and J gave up 1 base, with 9 bases separating them. CDR3 length: 15 residues.

This clone was counted only a few times. The rearrangement uses TRBV24-1 and TRBJ1-5; a weak D match, TRBD1 (6 bases). In germline, CDR1 is KGHDR, CDR2 SFDVKD. The CDR3 is 13 amino acids. The V gene lost 6 bases and the J gene lost 4 bases, with 9 bases spanning the gap. The CDR3 DNA reads TGTGCCACCAGTTGGGGGCAGAATCAGCCCCAGCATTTT. This gives the protein CATSWGQNQPQHF.

This clone is a singleton in its sample. Relative to the germline gene, one junction end is altered; a read error may explain this. The chain uses TRBV4-2 and TRBJ2-2; tentative D call: TRBD2 (5 bases). The CDR3 consists of 17 residues. The germline CDR1 and CDR2 sequences are LGHNA and YNFKEQ. CDR3 protein: CASSKDYLATNTGELFF. In DNA, the CDR3 is TGTGCCAGCAGCAAAGACTATTTAGCCACGAACACCGGGGAGCTGTTTTTT.

The V gene is TRBV5-1, the J gene TRBJ2-1, with 8 bases matching TRBD2. V lost 0 bases and J lost 11; bases outside the gene matches: 7. The germline V gene has CDR1 SGHRS and CDR2 YFSETQ. The length of the CDR3 is 14 residues. The CDR3 DNA sequence: TGCGCCAGCAGCTTGGCCGTGTCGGGAGGGAAGCAGTTCTTC. Its translation: CASSLAVSGGKQFF.

The chain uses TRBV28 and TRBJ2-5, with 11 bases aligning to TRBD2. Losses at the gene ends were 6 bases for V and 4 bases for J; bases not matched to a gene: 7. The CDR3 runs 15 residues. CDR1 and CDR2 (germline): MDHEN, SYDVKM. The CDR3 loop is CASSLAGGRSETQYF. CDR3 nucleotides: TGTGCCAGCAGCCTAGCGGGGGGAAGGTCAGAGACCCAGTACTTC.

The rearrangement links TRBV7-3 to TRBJ2-6; the match to TRBD2 covers 10 bases. V dropped 5 bases and J dropped 0; count of bases not matched to a gene: 7. This CDR3 has 18 amino acids. Germline V gives CDR1 SGHTA, CDR2 FQGTGA. In nucleotides, the CDR3 is TGTGCCAGCAGCCCCCGGACTAGCGGATACTCTGGGGCCAACGTCCTGACTTTC. Translating it yields CASSPRTSGYSGANVLTF.

CDR3 DNA: TGTGCCAGCAGCCACAGTATGGACACTGAAGCTTTCTTT. As protein: CASSHSMDTEAFF. This chain connects TRBV9 to TRBJ1-1; no clear D gene. The CDR3 totals 13 residues. Germline V CDR1 and CDR2: SGDLS, YYNGEE. Trimming removed 4 bases at V and 3 bases at J, with 10 bases between.

The chain carries TRBV18 and TRBJ1-2; 10 nucleotides agree with TRBD1. The germline gives CDR1 KGHSH, CDR2 LQKENI. This CDR3 region has 15 residues. The junction had 5 bases not matched to a gene; V was cut back by 3 bases and J by 4 bases. The CDR3 region has the DNA TGTGCCAGCTCACCCCCGGGACAGGGGATCTATGGCTACACCTTC. Translated: CASSPPGQGIYGYTF.

The chain joins TRBV2 to TRBJ1-2; 7 positions agree with TRBD1. This CDR3 has 13 residues. V was pared by 3 bases and J by 4 bases, with 2 bases of the junction left unmatched. CDR1 and CDR2 from the germline V gene are SNHLY and FYNNEI. The CDR3 region is CASSEDRFYGYTF. Written as DNA, the CDR3 is TGTGCCAGCAGTGAGGACAGGTTCTATGGCTACACCTTC.

This chain uses TRBV7-9 with TRBJ2-1; TRBD2 agrees at 10 bases. Germline CDR1 SEHNR, CDR2 FQNEAQ (reference sequence). Trimming removed 5 bases from V and 6 bases from J; junction bases left unmatched: 10. The CDR3 is 16 residues long. CDR3 sequence reads: CASSTWTSGDLNEQFF. The CDR3 DNA is TGTGCCAGCAGCACTTGGACTAGCGGAGACCTCAATGAGCAGTTCTTC.

The rearrangement joins TRBV19 to TRBJ2-1; 7 bases align to TRBD2. The germline V gene has CDR1 LNHDA and CDR2 SQIVND (reference sequence). Losses at the gene ends were 7 bases for V and 0 bases for J; bases not matched to a gene: 12. The CDR3 sequence is 17 residues long. Here the CDR3 reads CASKGLGRESSYNEQFF. CDR3 coding DNA: TGTGCCAGTAAAGGTTTGGGGCGGGAGTCCTCCTACAATGAGCAGTTCTTC.

The chain employs TRBV7-2 and TRBJ1-5; TRBD1 might be the D (5 bases). Trimming stripped 0 bases from V and 6 bases from J, with 12 bases between. The CDR3 length is 15 residues. Per the germline V gene, CDR1 is SGHTA and CDR2 is FQGNSA. The CDR3 DNA reads TGTGCCAGCAGCTTAGCAGGGAGGGGAGGTCAGCCCCAGCATTTT. This encodes CASSLAGRGGQPQHF.

The rearrangement joins TRBV5-1 to TRBJ2-3, with 9 bases fitting TRBD1. The CDR3 covers 15 residues. Germline CDR1 SGHRS, CDR2 YFSETQ. V dropped 4 bases and J dropped 2; count of bases not matched to a gene: 5. Written as DNA, the CDR3 is TGCGCCAGCAGCGTAGGACAGGGGAACACAGATACGCAGTATTTT. Residues: CASSVGQGNTDTQYF. Full variable domain (outside the CDR3, taken from reference TRBV5-1 and TRBJ2-3): KAGVTQTPRYLIKTRGQQVTLSCSPISGHRSVSWYQQTPGQGLQFLFEYFSETQRNKGNFPGRFSGRQFSNSRSEMNVSTLELGDSALYLCASSVGQGNTDTQYFGPGTRLTVL.

This clone was seen just once. CDR3 bases: TGTGCCACCCGACTAGCGGGAGGTTCTGTCTACGAGCAGTACTTC. Encoded protein: CATRLAGGSVYEQYF. The V call is TRBV19, the J call TRBJ2-7, with 13 nucleotides matching TRBD2. This CDR3 contains 15 residues. Germline-derived CDR1 and CDR2 are LNHDA and SQIVND (reference sequence). V was pared by 10 bases and J by 3 bases, with 9 bases of the junction left unmatched.